This T cell receptor beta chain appears in the sequencing data of a study of blood T cell repertoires in COVID-19 (dated by TCRdb to between 2020 and 2021). Looking at the study overall: The collaborator samples originated in the United States, Italy and Spain and spanned the acute and convalescent phases of COVID-19. The dataset comprised deeply sampled blood TCRbeta repertoires from subjects exposed to, actively infected with, or recovered from COVID-19. A de-identified subject ID, COVID-19 status, age in years and sex were almost always included in the sample metadata. Samples came from the ongoing ImmuneRACE study (first 160 participants) plus 1,254 subjects from 6 global collaborators. The repertoires were released in a freely available public database meant as a resource for research on the immune response to SARS-CoV-2. The prospective study material was composed of cDNA or gDNA derived from T cells, B-cell-depleted T cells, or PBMCs. Where available, HLA class I and class II types were taken from metadata supplied by the sample provider and were not determined by assay-based typing.

Deletion took 5 bases off V and 6 bases off J, with a span of 10 bases between the germline ends. Inclusive of the bounding cysteine and phenylalanine, the CDR3 is 11 residues long. Solely the CDR3 DNA is kept, with 33 bases framed from the first base. The germline V gene encodes CDR1 DFQATT and CDR2 SNEGSKA (reference sequence). General study outcomes and caveats: The quantity of clinical and demographic metadata differed by source and by participant and was supplied without curation.

Each collaborating institution followed its own protocols to collect whole blood in K2EDTA tubes. For TCRbeta analysis, collaborators shipped samples as frozen whole blood, isolated PBMCs, or DNA extracted from either of those sample types. To note about this clone: It lacks a known antigen. One base away there is no much larger clone; base qualities are not given.

TCRbeta CDR3 regions were amplified from genomic DNA using the immunoSEQ Assay, a bias-controlled multiplex PCR. The study's own analysis went as follows. Nucleated cell counts per sample were estimated from amplification of reference gene primers within the assay. To quantify the absolute abundance of each unique TCRbeta CDR3 rearrangement, sequence reads were collapsed and filtered. For each sample, productive Simpson clonality was calculated as the square root of Simpson's diversity index across productive rearrangements. TCRdb limited this immuneACCESS table to in-frame rearrangements with V and J called. A share of clones is missing; checked studies link under half to unresolved V genes, and the rest is unexplained. V and J calls and clone size are those listed in that table; D and trimming were worked out from the DNA. This sample lists tens of thousands of clones; about 69% were detected once. The leading ten clones occupy about 21% of the sample.

The sequence derives from a man between 65 and 85 years old with acute or convalescent COVID-19. The receptor chain draws on TRBV20-1 and TRBJ1-1, with the D segment identity uncertain. The specimen sequenced was peripheral blood. The DNA sequence reads TGCAGTGCTGGGGAGGAGGCTGAAGCTTTCTTT. It translates to CSAGEEAEAFF.